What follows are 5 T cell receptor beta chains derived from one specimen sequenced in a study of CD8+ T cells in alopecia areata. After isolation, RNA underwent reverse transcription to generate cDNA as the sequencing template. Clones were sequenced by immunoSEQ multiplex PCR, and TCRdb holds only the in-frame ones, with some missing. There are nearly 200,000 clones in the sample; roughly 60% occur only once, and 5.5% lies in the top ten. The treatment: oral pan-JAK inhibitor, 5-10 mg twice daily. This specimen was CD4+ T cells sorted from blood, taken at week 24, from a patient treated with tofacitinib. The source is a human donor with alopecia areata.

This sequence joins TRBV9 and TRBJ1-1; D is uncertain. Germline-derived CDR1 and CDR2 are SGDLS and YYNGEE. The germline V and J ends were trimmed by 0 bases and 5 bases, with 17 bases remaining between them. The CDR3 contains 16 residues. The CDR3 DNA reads TGTGCCAGCAGCGTAGCTCTAGGGTCTGGGGAGACTGAAGCTTTCTTT. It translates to CASSVALGSGETEAFF.

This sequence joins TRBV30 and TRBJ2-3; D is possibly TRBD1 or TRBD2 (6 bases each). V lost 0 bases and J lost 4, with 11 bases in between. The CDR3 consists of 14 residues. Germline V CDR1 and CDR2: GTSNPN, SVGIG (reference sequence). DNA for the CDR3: TGTGCCTGGAGTGTAGGGGGGAGCGCAGATACGCAGTATTTT. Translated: CAWSVGGSADTQYF.

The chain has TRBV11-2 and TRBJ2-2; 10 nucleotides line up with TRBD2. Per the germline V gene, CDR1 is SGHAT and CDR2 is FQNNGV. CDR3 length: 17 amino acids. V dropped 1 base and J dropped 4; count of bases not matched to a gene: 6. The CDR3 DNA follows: TGTGCCAGCAGCTTAGTTTCAAGCGGGGGGGCCACCGGGGAGCTGTTTTTT. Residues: CASSLVSSGGATGELFF.

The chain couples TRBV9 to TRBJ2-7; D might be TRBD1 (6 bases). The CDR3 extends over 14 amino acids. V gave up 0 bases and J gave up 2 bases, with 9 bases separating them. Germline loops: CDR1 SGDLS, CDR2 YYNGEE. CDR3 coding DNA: TGTGCCAGCAGCGTAGACAGGGACACCTACGAGCAGTACTTC. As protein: CASSVDRDTYEQYF.

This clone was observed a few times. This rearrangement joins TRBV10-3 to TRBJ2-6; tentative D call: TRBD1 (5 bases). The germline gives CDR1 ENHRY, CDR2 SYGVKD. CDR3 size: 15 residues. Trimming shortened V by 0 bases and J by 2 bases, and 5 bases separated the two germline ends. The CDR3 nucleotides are TGTGCCATCAGTGAGTCAGGGGCTGGGGCCAACGTCCTGACTTTC. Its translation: CAISESGAGANVLTF.